These 24 T cell receptor beta chains originate from one sample sequenced in a study of blood T cell repertoires in COVID-19. The data were produced by immunoSEQ multiplex PCR, yet TCRdb's version contains in-frame clones alone and is incomplete. Here the sample spans about 160,000 clones, roughly 88% being singletons. Sequencing was carried out using peripheral blood. The receptors here all came from a man aged 18-30 years with acute or convalescent COVID-19.

The chain joins TRBV5-6 to TRBJ2-7; 12 bases map to TRBD1. The germline V gene encodes CDR1 SGHDT and CDR2 YYEEEE. V shed 4 bases, J shed 7 bases, and the junction held 12 bases outside the gene matches. CDR3 length: 16 residues. CDR3 coding DNA: TGTGCCAGCAGCGCAATCTCCGGGACAGGGGGCCGAGAGCAGTACTTC. Translation gives CASSAISGTGGREQYF.

The V gene is TRBV7-9, the J gene TRBJ2-5, with a weak D call TRBD2 (5 bases). CDR1 and CDR2 (germline): SEHNR, FQNEAQ (reference sequence). V was cut by 5 bases and J by 5 bases, with 12 bases left in between. CDR3 size: 13 residues. CDR3 sequence (DNA): TGTGCCAGCAGCGTCAGTGAGGGTGAGACCCAGTACTTC. Protein product: CASSVSEGETQYF.

The rearrangement joins TRBV6-4 to TRBJ1-5, with a tentative D call TRBD1 (6 bases). The V end lost 2 bases, the J end lost 4 bases, and 30 bases lay between the germline ends. Germline assignment: CDR1 MRHNA and CDR2 SNTAGT. CDR3 length: 21 residues. CDR3 sequence (DNA): TGTGCCAGCAGTGACCCACCTTTGAGGAGGAGGACAGAAGCATCGAATCAGCCCCAGCATTTT. Residues: CASSDPPLRRRTEASNQPQHF.

The chain joins TRBV9 to TRBJ1-2; TRBD1 agrees at 7 bases. Germline V gives CDR1 SGDLS, CDR2 YYNGEE. The CDR3 sequence is 14 residues long. Trimming at V came to 0 bases and at J to 7 bases, leaving 6 bases not matched to a gene. CDR3 sequence: CASSVGGGWSGYTF. For the CDR3, the DNA is TGTGCCAGCAGCGTAGGAGGGGGCTGGTCTGGCTACACCTTC.

The V and J genes are TRBV2 and TRBJ2-1, with a possible D match to TRBD2 (7 bases). Between the trimmed V and J ends, which lost 8 bases and 11 bases, there was a span of 16 bases. The germline CDR1 and CDR2 sequences are SNHLY and FYNNEI. The CDR3 totals 12 residues. In nucleotides, the CDR3 is TGTGCCAGCGGTGGGGGGGGCTGGCAGCAGTTCTTC. Translated, it gives CASGGGGWQQFF.

This sequence joins TRBV27 and TRBJ2-7; 8 bases fit TRBD2. The J segment lost 3 bases and the V segment lost 2 bases, leaving 3 bases of the junction unmatched. Germline V gene data show CDR1 as MNHEY and CDR2 as SMNVEV (reference sequence). The CDR3 consists of 14 residues. CDR3 in DNA: TGTGCCAGCAGTTTAAGCGGGGGCCTCTACGAGCAGTACTTC. Residues: CASSLSGGLYEQYF.

The V gene is TRBV5-1, the J gene TRBJ1-2; TRBD1 matches 7 bases. V shed 0 bases, J shed 3 bases, and the junction held 11 bases outside the gene matches. The germline CDR1 and CDR2 sequences are SGHRS and YFSETQ. The CDR3 is 17 residues long. The CDR3 bases are TGCGCCAGCAGCTTGGCGGTTGGGACAGCGATAGACTATGGCTACACCTTC. It encodes CASSLAVGTAIDYGYTF.

The V call is TRBV20-1, the J call TRBJ1-1; D unresolved. The germline gives CDR1 DFQATT, CDR2 SNEGSKA (reference sequence). CDR3 length: 12 residues. V was shortened by 3 bases and J by 10 bases, with 15 bases between the two germline ends. The CDR3 reads CSASGVTIGAFF. The CDR3, as DNA: TGCAGTGCTAGTGGAGTAACCATTGGAGCTTTCTTT.

The chain joins TRBV5-1 to TRBJ1-6; TRBD1 aligns across 8 bases. V was clipped by 3 bases and J by 8 bases; unmatched bases: 4. CDR3 length: 14 residues. The germline CDR1 and CDR2 sequences are SGHRS and YFSETQ. CDR3 nucleotides: TGCGCCAGCAGCTCTAGGACAGGGTATTCACCCCTCCACTTT. It codes for CASSSRTGYSPLHF. Looking up the rest from reference TRBV5-1 and TRBJ1-6 gives the full variable domain: KAGVTQTPRYLIKTRGQQVTLSCSPISGHRSVSWYQQTPGQGLQFLFEYFSETQRNKGNFPGRFSGRQFSNSRSEMNVSTLELGDSALYLCASSSRTGYSPLHFGNGTRLTVT.

The V gene is TRBV10-1, the J gene TRBJ2-7, with 9 bases lining up with TRBD1. This CDR3 is built from 13 residues. Germline V gene lookup returns CDR1 WNHNN and CDR2 SYGVQD (reference sequence). V lost 5 bases and J lost 2; bases outside the gene matches: 1. The CDR3 reads CASSRQGAYEQYF. In DNA, the CDR3 is TGCGCCAGCAGTAGACAGGGGGCCTACGAGCAGTACTTC.

This clone was found a few times. Here the CDR3 reads CATSDFTEAYTF. DNA of the CDR3: TGTGCCACCAGTGATTTTACGGAAGCGTACACCTTC. The rearrangement joins TRBV24-1 to TRBJ1-2; the D is unclear. CDR1 is KGHDR, CDR2 SFDVKD, per germline. CDR3 length: 12 residues. V was shortened by 1 base and J by 11 bases, with 10 bases between the two germline ends.

The chain has TRBV25-1 and TRBJ1-2; D ambiguous. V shed 3 bases and J shed 3 bases, with 8 bases lying between them. The CDR3 is made up of 13 amino acids. Germline loops: CDR1 MGHDK, CDR2 SYGVNS. For the CDR3, the DNA is TGTGCCAGCAGTGATGCGGACTACTATGGCTACACCTTC. Encoded protein: CASSDADYYGYTF.

The chain uses TRBV15 and TRBJ1-1, with a possible D match to TRBD1 (6 bases). The CDR3 length is 15 residues. Germline assignment: CDR1 LNHNV and CDR2 YYDKDF (reference sequence). The V end lost 0 bases, the J end lost 6 bases, and 14 bases lay between the germline ends. This CDR3 is CATSRDRAGASEAFF. The CDR3 DNA follows: TGTGCCACCAGCAGAGATCGTGCGGGGGCCTCTGAAGCTTTCTTT. The whole variable domain, remainder taken from reference TRBV15 and TRBJ1-1, is DAMVIQNPRYQVTQFGKPVTLSCSQTLNHNVMYWYQQKSSQAPKLLFHYYDKDFNNEADTPDNFQSRRPNTSFCFLDIRSPGLGDTAMYLCATSRDRAGASEAFFGQGTRLTVV.

The chain carries TRBV30 and TRBJ1-1; tentative D call: TRBD1 (6 bases). This CDR3 comprises 14 residues. V shed 1 base and J shed 5 bases, with 14 bases lying between them. Germline V gene lookup returns CDR1 GTSNPN and CDR2 SVGIG (reference sequence). CDR3 region: CAWSEVYRETEAFF. The CDR3 nucleotides read TGTGCCTGGAGTGAAGTATACAGGGAAACTGAAGCTTTCTTT.

The rearrangement uses TRBV7-8 and TRBJ1-5, with D possibly TRBD1 on 5 matching bases. CDR3 length: 14 residues. The germline V gene encodes CDR1 SGHVS and CDR2 FQNEAQ. With 2 bases removed from V and 7 bases from J, the gap between germline ends came to 12 bases. The CDR3 loop is CASSLRGSWQPQHF. The CDR3 DNA follows: TGTGCCAGCAGCTTAAGGGGATCTTGGCAGCCCCAGCATTTT.

The chain carries TRBV25-1 and TRBJ1-4, with TRBD1 matching over 8 bases. The germline V gene has CDR1 MGHDK and CDR2 SYGVNS. There are 16 residues in the CDR3. V shed 2 bases, J shed 8 bases, and the junction held 10 bases outside the gene matches. The CDR3 spells CASSEPHRGGLEKLFF. The CDR3, as DNA: TGTGCCAGCAGTGAACCCCACAGGGGGGGGTTAGAAAAACTGTTTTTT. The variable domain in full, with the rest retrieved from reference TRBV25-1 and TRBJ1-4, is EADIYQTPRYLVIGTGKKITLECSQTMGHDKMYWYQQDPGMELHLIHYSYGVNSTEKGDLSSESTVSRIRTEHFPLTLESARPSHTSQYLCASSEPHRGGLEKLFFGSGTQLSVL.

The chain uses TRBV5-1 and TRBJ2-1, with 12 bases that match TRBD2. The V segment lost 7 bases and the J segment 8 bases; nucleotides outside the gene matches: 10. CDR1 SGHRS and CDR2 YFSETQ come from the germline V gene. This CDR3 has 15 amino acids. CDR3 loop: CASALAGGNGDEQFF. DNA for the CDR3: TGCGCCAGCGCACTAGCGGGAGGAAACGGGGATGAGCAGTTCTTC.

CDR3 loop: CASSTQGLLGTEAFF. The CDR3 DNA reads TGTGCCAGTAGTACACAGGGTCTCCTTGGCACTGAAGCTTTCTTT. This chain links TRBV19 with TRBJ1-1, with a weak D call TRBD1 (6 bases). The germline CDR1 and CDR2 sequences are LNHDA and SQIVND (reference sequence). V lost 4 bases and J lost 4, with 16 bases in between. This CDR3 is built from 15 residues.

The V gene is TRBV30, the J gene TRBJ1-1; 8 bases are shared with TRBD1. This CDR3 spans 16 amino acids. CDR1 is GTSNPN, CDR2 SVGIG, per germline (reference sequence). V lost 3 bases to trimming and J lost 0 bases; unmatched junction nucleotides: 9. CDR3 in amino acids: CAWSRGQGGMNTEAFF. The CDR3 nucleotides read TGTGCCTGGAGCCGCGGACAGGGTGGGATGAACACTGAAGCTTTCTTT.

The rearrangement uses TRBV27 and TRBJ1-5; TRBD1 matches at 7 bases. CDR1 MNHEY and CDR2 SMNVEV come from the germline V gene (reference sequence). The CDR3 runs to 13 residues. J was trimmed by 7 bases and V by 5 bases; bases with no gene match: 5. CDR3: CASSRGRGQPQHF. For the CDR3, the DNA is TGTGCCAGCAGTAGGGGGCGCGGACAGCCCCAGCATTTT.

The V call is TRBV7-9, the J call TRBJ2-5, with 10 bases matching TRBD2. The trim removed 5 bases at V and 3 bases at J, leaving 9 bases unmatched. The CDR3 is 16 residues long. CDR1 is SEHNR and CDR2 is FQNEAQ in the germline V gene (reference sequence). Here the CDR3 DNA reads TGTGCCAGCAGCCACGCGCCTCTAGCGGGGGAAGAGACCCAGTACTTC. This codes for CASSHAPLAGEETQYF.

V is TRBV6-5 and J is TRBJ1-5; TRBD1 aligns across 9 bases. CDR1 is MNHEY, CDR2 SVGAGI, per germline. Unmatched junction bases numbered 3, after V lost 0 bases and J lost 3 bases. This CDR3 spans 16 amino acids. Here the CDR3 DNA reads TGTGCCAGCAGTTACTCAGGGACAGGGTACAATCAGCCCCAGCATTTT. Amino acid sequence: CASSYSGTGYNQPQHF.

This rearrangement joins TRBV6-4 to TRBJ2-1, with D unclear. This CDR3 is 16 amino acids long. Germline CDR1 MRHNA, CDR2 SNTAGT. The V gene lost 0 bases and the J gene lost 5 bases, with 14 bases spanning the gap. CDR3 protein: CASSDSFGARNNEQFF. The CDR3 DNA reads TGTGCCAGCAGTGACTCCTTCGGAGCACGGAACAATGAGCAGTTCTTC.

Worth noting for this clone: One junction end does not reproduce the germline sequence, and a read error may be involved. The chain joins TRBV27 to TRBJ1-1, with a weak D call TRBD1 (5 bases). The CDR3 is 11 amino acids. Germline V lookup: CDR1 MNHEY, CDR2 SMNVEV (reference sequence). CDR3 DNA sequence: TGTGCCAGTGGGACTCGGCATCAGTCTCTCTTT. Its protein is CASGTRHQSLF.